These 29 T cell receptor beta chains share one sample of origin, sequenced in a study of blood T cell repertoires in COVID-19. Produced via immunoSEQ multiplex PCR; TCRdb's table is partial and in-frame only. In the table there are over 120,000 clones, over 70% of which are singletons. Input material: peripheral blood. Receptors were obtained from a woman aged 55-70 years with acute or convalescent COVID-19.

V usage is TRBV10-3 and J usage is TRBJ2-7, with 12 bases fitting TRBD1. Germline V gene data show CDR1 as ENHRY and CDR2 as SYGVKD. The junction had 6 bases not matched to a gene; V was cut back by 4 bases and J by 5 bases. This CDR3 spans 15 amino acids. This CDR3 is CAISGVGQGADEQYF. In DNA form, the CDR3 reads TGTGCCATCAGTGGAGTGGGACAGGGGGCCGACGAGCAGTACTTC.

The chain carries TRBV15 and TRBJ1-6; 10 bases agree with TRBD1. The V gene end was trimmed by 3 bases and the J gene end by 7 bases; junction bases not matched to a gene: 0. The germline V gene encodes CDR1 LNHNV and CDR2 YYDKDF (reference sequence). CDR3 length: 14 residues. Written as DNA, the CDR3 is TGTGCCACCAGCAGGGACAGGGGGAATTCACCCCTCCACTTT. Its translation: CATSRDRGNSPLHF.

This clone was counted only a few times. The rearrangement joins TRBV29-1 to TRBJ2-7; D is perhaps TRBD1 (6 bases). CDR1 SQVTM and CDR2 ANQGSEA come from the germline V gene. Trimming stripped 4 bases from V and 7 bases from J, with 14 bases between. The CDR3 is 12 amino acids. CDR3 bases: TGCAGCGTTGTTCCAGGGGTGAATGAGCAGTACTTC. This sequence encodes CSVVPGVNEQYF.

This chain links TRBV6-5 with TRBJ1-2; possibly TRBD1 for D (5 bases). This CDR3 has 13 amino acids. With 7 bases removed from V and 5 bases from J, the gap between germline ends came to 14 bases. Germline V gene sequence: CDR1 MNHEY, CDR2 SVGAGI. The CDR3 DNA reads TGTGCCAGCAAGACAGCCGGCCTGTATGGCTACACCTTC. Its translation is CASKTAGLYGYTF.

CDR3 sequence (DNA): TGCGCCAGCAGCGCCGGGACTAGCGGGAGGGCCAGCGATGAGCAGTTCTTC. It specifies CASSAGTSGRASDEQFF. This sequence joins TRBV4-1 and TRBJ2-1; 16 nucleotides align to TRBD2. Germline-derived CDR1 and CDR2 are MGHRA and YSYEKL. There are 17 residues in the CDR3. With 5 bases clipped from V and 8 bases from J, the junction kept 9 bases outside the gene matches.

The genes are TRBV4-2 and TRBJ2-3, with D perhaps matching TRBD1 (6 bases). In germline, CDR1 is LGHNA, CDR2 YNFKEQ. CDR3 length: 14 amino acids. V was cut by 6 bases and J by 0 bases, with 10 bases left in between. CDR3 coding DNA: TGTGCCAGCAGTACAGGGCCTAGCACAGATACGCAGTATTTT. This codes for CASSTGPSTDTQYF.

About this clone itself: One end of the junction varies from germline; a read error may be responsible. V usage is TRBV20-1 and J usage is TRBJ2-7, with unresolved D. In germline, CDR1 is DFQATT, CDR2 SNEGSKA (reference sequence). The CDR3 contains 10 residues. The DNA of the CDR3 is TGCAGTGCTAGTTCCTTCGAGCAGTACTTC. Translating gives CSASSFEQYF.

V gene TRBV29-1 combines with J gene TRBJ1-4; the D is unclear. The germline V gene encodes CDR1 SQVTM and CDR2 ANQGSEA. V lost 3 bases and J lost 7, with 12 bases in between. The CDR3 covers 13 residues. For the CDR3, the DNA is TGCAGCGTTGATGGTTCCCCGGGTGAAAAACTGTTTTTT. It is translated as CSVDGSPGEKLFF.

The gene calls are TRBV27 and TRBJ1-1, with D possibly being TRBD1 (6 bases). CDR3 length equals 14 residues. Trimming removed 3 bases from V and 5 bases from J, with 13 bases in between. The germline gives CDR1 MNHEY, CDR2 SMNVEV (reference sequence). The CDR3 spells CASSFRRGGTEAFF. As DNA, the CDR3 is TGTGCCAGCAGTTTTCGTAGGGGGGGTACTGAAGCTTTCTTT.

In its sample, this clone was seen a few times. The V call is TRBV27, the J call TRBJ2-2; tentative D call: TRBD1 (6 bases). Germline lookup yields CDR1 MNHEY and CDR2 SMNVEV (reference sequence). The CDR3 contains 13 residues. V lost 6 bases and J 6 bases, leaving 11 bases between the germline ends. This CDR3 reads CASRRGTAGELFF. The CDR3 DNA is TGTGCCAGCAGGAGGGGGACGGCCGGGGAGCTGTTTTTT.

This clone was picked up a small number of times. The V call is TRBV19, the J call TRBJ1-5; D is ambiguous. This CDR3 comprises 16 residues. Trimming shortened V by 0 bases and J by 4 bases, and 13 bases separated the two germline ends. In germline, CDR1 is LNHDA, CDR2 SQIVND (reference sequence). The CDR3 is CASSIDRGGLNQPQHF. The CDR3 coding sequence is TGTGCCAGTAGTATAGATCGGGGAGGTCTTAATCAGCCCCAGCATTTT.

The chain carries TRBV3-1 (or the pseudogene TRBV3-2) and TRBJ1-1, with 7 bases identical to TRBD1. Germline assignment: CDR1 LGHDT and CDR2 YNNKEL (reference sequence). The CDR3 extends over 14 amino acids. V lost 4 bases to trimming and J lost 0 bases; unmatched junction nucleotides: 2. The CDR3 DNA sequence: TGTGCCAGCAGCCGACAGGGTTTGAACACTGAAGCTTTCTTT. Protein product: CASSRQGLNTEAFF.

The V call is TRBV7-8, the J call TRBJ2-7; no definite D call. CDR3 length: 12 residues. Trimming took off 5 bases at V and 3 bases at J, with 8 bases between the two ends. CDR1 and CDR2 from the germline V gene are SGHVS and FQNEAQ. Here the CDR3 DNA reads TGTGCCAGCAGCGCATACGGCTACGAGCAGTACTTC. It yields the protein CASSAYGYEQYF. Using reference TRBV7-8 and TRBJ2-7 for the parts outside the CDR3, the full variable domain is GAGVSQSPRYKVAKRGQDVALRCDPISGHVSLFWYQQALGQGPEFLTYFQNEAQLDKSGLPSDRFFAERPEGSVSTLKIQRTQQEDSAVYLCASSAYGYEQYFGPGTRLTVT.

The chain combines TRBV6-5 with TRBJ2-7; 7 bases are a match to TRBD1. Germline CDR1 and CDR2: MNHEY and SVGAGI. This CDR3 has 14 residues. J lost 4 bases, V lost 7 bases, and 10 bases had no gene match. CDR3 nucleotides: TGTGCCAGCATGGGCCCGGGACAGCGATACGAGCAGTACTTC. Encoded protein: CASMGPGQRYEQYF.

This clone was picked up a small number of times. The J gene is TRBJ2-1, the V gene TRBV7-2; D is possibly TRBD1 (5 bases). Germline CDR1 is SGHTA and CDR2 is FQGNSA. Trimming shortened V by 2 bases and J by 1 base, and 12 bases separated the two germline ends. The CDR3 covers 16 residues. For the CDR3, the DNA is TGTGCCAGCAGCTTATATGGGGCAGATTCCTACAATGAGCAGTTCTTC. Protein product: CASSLYGADSYNEQFF. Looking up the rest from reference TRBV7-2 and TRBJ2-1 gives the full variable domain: GAGVSQSPSNKVTEKGKDVELRCDPISGHTALYWYRQSLGQGLEFLIYFQGNSAPDKSGLPSDRFSAERTGGSVSTLTIQRTQQEDSAVYLCASSLYGADSYNEQFFGPGTRLTVL.

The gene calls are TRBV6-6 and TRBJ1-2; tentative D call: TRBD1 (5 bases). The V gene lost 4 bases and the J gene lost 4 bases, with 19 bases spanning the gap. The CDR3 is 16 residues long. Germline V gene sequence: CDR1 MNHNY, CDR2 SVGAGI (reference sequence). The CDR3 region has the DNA TGTGCCAGCAGTTTCGCTTCCGTCGGGGGTGGCTATGGCTACACCTTC. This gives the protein CASSFASVGGGYGYTF.

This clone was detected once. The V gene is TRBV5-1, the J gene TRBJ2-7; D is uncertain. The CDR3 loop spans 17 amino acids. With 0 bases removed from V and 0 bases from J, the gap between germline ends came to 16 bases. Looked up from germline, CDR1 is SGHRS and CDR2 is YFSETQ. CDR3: CASSLALGTLSSYEQYF. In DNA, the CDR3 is TGCGCCAGCAGCTTGGCTTTGGGCACTCTGAGCTCCTACGAGCAGTACTTC.

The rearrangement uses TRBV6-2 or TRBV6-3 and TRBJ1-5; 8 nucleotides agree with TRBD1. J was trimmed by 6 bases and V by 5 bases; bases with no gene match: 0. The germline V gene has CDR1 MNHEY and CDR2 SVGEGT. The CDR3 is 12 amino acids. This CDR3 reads CASSDRGQPQHF. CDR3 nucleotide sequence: TGTGCCAGCAGTGACAGGGGTCAGCCCCAGCATTTT.

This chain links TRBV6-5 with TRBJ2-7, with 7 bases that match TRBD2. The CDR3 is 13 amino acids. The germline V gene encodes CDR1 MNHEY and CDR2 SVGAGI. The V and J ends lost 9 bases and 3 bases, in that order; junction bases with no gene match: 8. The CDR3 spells CASKSGIGYEQYF. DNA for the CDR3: TGTGCCAGTAAGAGCGGGATTGGCTACGAGCAGTACTTC.

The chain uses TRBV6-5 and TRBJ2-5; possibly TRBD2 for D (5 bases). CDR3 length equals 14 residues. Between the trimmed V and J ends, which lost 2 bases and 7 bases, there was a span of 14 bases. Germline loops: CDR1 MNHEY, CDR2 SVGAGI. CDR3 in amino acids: CASSYGRDWGTQYF. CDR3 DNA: TGTGCCAGCAGTTACGGGAGAGATTGGGGGACCCAGTACTTC.

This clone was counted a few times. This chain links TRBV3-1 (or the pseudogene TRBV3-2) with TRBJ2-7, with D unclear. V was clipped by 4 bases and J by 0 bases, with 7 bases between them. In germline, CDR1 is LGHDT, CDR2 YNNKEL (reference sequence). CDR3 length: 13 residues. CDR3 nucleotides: TGTGCCAGCAGCCCCTATAGCTCCTACGAGCAGTACTTC. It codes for CASSPYSSYEQYF.

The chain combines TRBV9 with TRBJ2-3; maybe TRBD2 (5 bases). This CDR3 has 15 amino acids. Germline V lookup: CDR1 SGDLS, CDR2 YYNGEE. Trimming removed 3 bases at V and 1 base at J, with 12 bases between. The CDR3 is CASSAQAAGTDTQYF. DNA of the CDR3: TGTGCCAGCAGCGCGCAAGCGGCAGGCACAGATACGCAGTATTTT.

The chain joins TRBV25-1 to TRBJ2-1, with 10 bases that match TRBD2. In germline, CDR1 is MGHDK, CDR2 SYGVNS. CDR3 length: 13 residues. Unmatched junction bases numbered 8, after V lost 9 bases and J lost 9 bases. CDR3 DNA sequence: TGTGCCAGTAGTCTAGCGGGAGTCGGTGAGCAGTTCTTC. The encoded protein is CASSLAGVGEQFF.

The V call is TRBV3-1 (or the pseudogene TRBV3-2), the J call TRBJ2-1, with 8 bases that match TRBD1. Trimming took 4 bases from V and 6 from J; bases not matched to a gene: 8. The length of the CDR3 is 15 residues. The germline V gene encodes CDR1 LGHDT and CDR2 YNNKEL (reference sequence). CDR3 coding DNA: TGTGCCAGCAGCCCCAGGACAGGGACGGGCAATGAGCAGTTCTTC. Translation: CASSPRTGTGNEQFF.

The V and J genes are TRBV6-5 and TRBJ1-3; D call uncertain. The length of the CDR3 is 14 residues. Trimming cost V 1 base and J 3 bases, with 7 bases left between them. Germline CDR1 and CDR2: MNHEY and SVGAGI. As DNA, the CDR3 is TGTGCCAGCAGTTACTTCGCGGATGGAAACACCATATATTTT. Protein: CASSYFADGNTIYF.

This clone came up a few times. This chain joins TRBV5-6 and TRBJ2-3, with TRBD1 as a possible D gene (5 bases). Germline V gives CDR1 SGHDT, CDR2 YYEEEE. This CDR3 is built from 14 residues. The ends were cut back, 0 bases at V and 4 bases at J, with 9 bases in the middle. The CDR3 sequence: CASSLGAGSDTQYF. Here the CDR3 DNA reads TGTGCCAGCAGCTTGGGGGCAGGGTCAGATACGCAGTATTTT.

CDR3 DNA: TGTGCCAGCAGTCGCCGGGGGGACCACGAAGCTTTCTTT. Residues: CASSRRGDHEAFF. The chain links TRBV27 to TRBJ1-1, with a possible D match to TRBD1 (5 bases). V gave up 5 bases and J gave up 8 bases, with 15 bases separating them. The germline V gene encodes CDR1 MNHEY and CDR2 SMNVEV (reference sequence). The CDR3 has 13 residues.

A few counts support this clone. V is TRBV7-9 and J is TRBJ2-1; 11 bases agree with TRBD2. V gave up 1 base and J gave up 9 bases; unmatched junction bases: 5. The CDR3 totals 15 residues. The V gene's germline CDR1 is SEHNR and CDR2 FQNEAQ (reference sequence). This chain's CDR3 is CASSLVTSGRREQFF. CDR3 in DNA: TGTGCCAGCAGCTTAGTCACTAGCGGGAGACGTGAGCAGTTCTTC.

The chain's CDR3 is CASSLYRGDKVEAFF. DNA of the CDR3: TGTGCCAGCAGCTTGTACAGGGGTGATAAGGTTGAAGCTTTCTTT. The rearrangement joins TRBV5-6 to TRBJ1-1; 7 nucleotides align to TRBD1. The CDR3 sequence is 15 residues long. Germline CDR1 SGHDT, CDR2 YYEEEE. With V trimmed by 1 base and J by 7 bases, 10 bases remained unmatched.